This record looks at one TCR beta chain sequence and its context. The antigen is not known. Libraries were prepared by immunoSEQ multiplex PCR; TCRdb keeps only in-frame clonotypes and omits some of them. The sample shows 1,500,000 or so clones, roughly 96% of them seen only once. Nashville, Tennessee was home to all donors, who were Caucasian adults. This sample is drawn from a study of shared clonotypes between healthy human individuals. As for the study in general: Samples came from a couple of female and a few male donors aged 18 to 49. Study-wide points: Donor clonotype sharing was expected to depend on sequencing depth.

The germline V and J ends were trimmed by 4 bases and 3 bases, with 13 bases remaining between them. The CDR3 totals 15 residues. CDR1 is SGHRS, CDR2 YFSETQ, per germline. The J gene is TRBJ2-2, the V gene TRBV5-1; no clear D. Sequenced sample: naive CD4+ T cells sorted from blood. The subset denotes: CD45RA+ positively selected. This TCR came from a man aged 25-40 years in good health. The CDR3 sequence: CASSPEGPDTGELFF. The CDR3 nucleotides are TGCGCCAGCAGCCCCGAAGGCCCCGACACCGGGGAGCTGTTTTTT.